Listed here is a single T cell receptor (beta chain). This sample is drawn from a study of blood T cell repertoires in COVID-19. Whole-study context: Samples came from the United States, Italy and Spain, spanning acute and convalescent COVID-19.

V lost 1 base, J lost 2 bases, and 15 bases lay in between. Germline V gene sequence: CDR1 LGHNA, CDR2 YNFKEQ. The CDR3 sequence is 17 residues long. Authors' analysis steps: Quantification of nucleated cells was approximated via reference gene primer amplification. The method was immunoSEQ multiplex PCR; TCRdb's version includes in-frame clones alone and lacks a portion of them. That table is the source of V, J and clone size, and D and trimming were worked out from the DNA. The table shows more than 60,000 clones, with roughly four fifths occurring only once. The material sequenced was peripheral blood. The sequence was collected from a man in his sixties with acute or convalescent COVID-19. The chain recombines TRBV4-2 with TRBJ1-5; a possible D gene is TRBD1 (6 bases). This CDR3 reads CASSQGTDRSRNQPQHF. The CDR3 DNA reads as TGTGCCAGCAGCCAAGGGACCGACAGGTCTCGCAATCAGCCCCAGCATTTT.